The rows below give T cell receptor beta chains drawn from one sample of a study of spatial heterogeneity in lung cancer. In TCRdb, the 5' RACE reads were re-called with MiXCR into one record per CDR3 protein. The data show roughly 4,800 distinct CDR3 sequences, with approximately 20% seen just once and roughly 22% held by the top ten. Material: normal lung tissue next to the tumor, obtained at surgery. The receptors shown here come from a male donor with early-stage non-small cell lung cancer. CDR3s include the opening cysteine and the closing phenylalanine or tryptophan. Each record gives: clone size, D gene, J gene, V gene, CDR3 length, CDR3 DNA, CDR3 protein. A D gene is named only where the DNA matches it firmly. Not all rows give a size; the values are once, few, many and, for expanded clones, a class.

>medium-sized|.|TRBJ1-1|TRBV6-6|14
TGTGCCAGCAGTTCAACAGGGCACTACACTGAAGCTTTCTTT
CASSSTGHYTEAFF
>.|.|TRBJ2-1|TRBV19|15
TGTGCCAGTACCGGTGGGGTCCTTATGTACAATGAGCAGTTCTTC
CASTGGVLMYNEQFF
>medium-sized|TRBD1|TRBJ2-5|TRBV20-1|14
TGCAGTGCTCCGGCGGACAGGGGTACGGAGACCCAGTACTTC
CSAPADRGTETQYF
>medium-sized|.|TRBJ2-5|TRBV29-1|10
TGCAGCGTTGACCAAGAGACCCAGTACTTC
CSVDQETQYF
>medium-sized|.|TRBJ2-5|TRBV11-2|12
TGTGCCAGCAGCCCACAAAGGGAGACCCAGTACTTC
CASSPQRETQYF
>medium-sized|.|TRBJ2-3|TRBV3-1|15
TGTGCCAGCAGCAAAACCGGAGGGCCGGCAGATACGCAGTATTTT
CASSKTGGPADTQYF
>medium-sized|.|TRBJ2-5|TRBV4-1|15
TGCGCCAGCAGCCAAGACGGAGGGGGGCAAGAGACCCAGTACTTC
CASSQDGGGQETQYF
>.|.|TRBJ2-3|TRBV5-1|14
TGCGCCAGCAGCTTGGGAGCACCAGCGGATACGCAGTATTTT
CASSLGAPADTQYF
>medium-sized|TRBD1|TRBJ1-1|TRBV10-3|15
TGTGCCATCCGGGACAGGGAACGTACCACTGCTGAAGCTTTCTTT
CAIRDRERTTAEAFF
>once|.|TRBJ2-7|TRBV5-1|16
TGCGCCAGCAGCTCCGGGGCTGAGACAGGACCTTACGAGCAGTACTTC
CASSSGAETGPYEQYF
>medium-sized|TRBD1|TRBJ1-1|TRBV5-1|13
TGCGCCAGCAGCCAGGGGGCTAACACTGAAGCTTTCTTT
CASSQGANTEAFF
>medium-sized|.|TRBJ2-1|TRBV5-6|14
TGTGCCAGCAGCTGGGCGGAGGGGGGCAATGAGCAGTTCTTC
CASSWAEGGNEQFF
>medium-sized|.|TRBJ2-3|TRBV11-3|15
TGTGCCAGCAGCTTAGGTAGCGGTGAAACAGATACGCAGTATTTT
CASSLGSGETDTQYF
>many|TRBD2|TRBJ2-3|TRBV20-1|16
TGCAGTGCTAGGCTTAGCGGGAGGGTTAGCACAGATACGCAGTATTTT
CSARLSGRVSTDTQYF
>medium-sized|TRBD1|TRBJ2-7|TRBV29-1|12
TGCAGCGCGGGACAGGGATTAGGGGAGCAGTACTTC
CSAGQGLGEQYF
>medium-sized|TRBD1|TRBJ1-1|TRBV3-1|15
TGTGCCAGCAGTCTGTGGACAGGGGGAGGCACTGAAGCTTTCTTT
CASSLWTGGGTEAFF
>medium-sized|TRBD1|TRBJ2-7|TRBV2|14
TGTGCCAGCAGCGGACAGGGGCAGCACTACGAGCAGTACTTC
CASSGQGQHYEQYF
>medium-sized|.|TRBJ2-5|TRBV29-1|12
TGCAGCGTTGAACCACTCCAAGAGACCCAGTACTTC
CSVEPLQETQYF
>once|.|TRBJ2-1|TRBV6-5|13
TGTGCCAGCTTTGTCTCTTCCCGGGGTGAGCAGTTCTTC
CASFVSSRGEQFF
>medium-sized|.|TRBJ1-2|TRBV27|13
TGTGCCAGTTCACCCTCTCTATCCTATGGCTACACCTTC
CASSPSLSYGYTF
>many|.|TRBJ1-1|TRBV5-1|15
TGCGCCAGCAGCTTGGTACAGGGCCGGGACACTGAAGCTTTCTTT
CASSLVQGRDTEAFF
>medium-sized|.|TRBJ2-5|TRBV28|13
TGTGCCAGACGGACTGCGGAAGGAGAGACCCAGTACTTC
CARRTAEGETQYF
>medium-sized|.|TRBJ2-2|TRBV5-1|15
TGCGCCAGCAGCTTGGCTACGGGTAACACCGGGGAGCTGTTTTTT
CASSLATGNTGELFF
>.|.|TRBJ1-6|TRBV28|14
TGTGCCAGCAGCCGGACCGCGTTTAATTCACCCCTCCACTTT
CASSRTAFNSPLHF